The clone carrying this T cell receptor beta chain appeared a few times. Its cognate antigen is unknown. The data are from a study of T cell clonotyping in hematopoietic cell transplantation. The V segment lost 2 bases and the J segment 2 bases; nucleotides outside the gene matches: 9. Germline V lookup: CDR1 LGHNA, CDR2 YNFKEQ. CDR3 length: 17 residues. Measured with immunoSEQ multiplex PCR; TCRdb has only the in-frame clones, and not every one. The sample holds 9,500 to 13,000 clones, roughly 89% seen once. Study-level points and caveats: Higher Inverse Simpson Index values in graft donor and pretransplant recipient predicted broader posttransplant TCR diversity. Without cell sorting, CD4 versus CD8 contributions remain unresolved. Recipient TCR diversity dropped after transplant; expanded clonotypes rose from day 30 to 180.

The clonotype was recovered from a female patient aged 60 to 70 who had an allogeneic stem cell transplant from an unrelated donor, so the T cells may come from the graft donor. Some clones in this sample may be carry-over from other donors' samples. The J gene is TRBJ2-1, the V gene TRBV4-2; 7 bases align to TRBD1. The starting material was PBMCs, obtained 100 days after allogeneic stem cell transplant. CDR3 sequence reads: CASSQFSGTEPYNEQFF. CDR3 nucleotides: TGTGCCAGCAGCCAATTCTCCGGGACAGAGCCCTACAATGAGCAGTTCTTC.